Listed below are T cell receptor beta chains from one sample, sequenced in a study of shared clonotypes between healthy human individuals. Data came from immunoSEQ multiplex PCR; TCRdb stores just in-frame clones and leaves some out. The table records about 380,000 clones, 96% of them present only once. The source material was memory CD8+ T cells sorted from blood. These receptors originate from a man aged 25 to 40 in good health. The CDR3 runs from the conserved cysteine through the conserved F or W. The order of the fields is V gene, D gene, J gene, CDR3 DNA, CDR3 protein. D genes are given only for firm matches.

v_call: TRBV2
d_call: .
j_call: TRBJ2-3
cdr3_nt: TGTGCCAGCAGCGCTAGGGGGGACTCAGATACGCAGTATTTT
cdr3_aa: CASSARGDSDTQYF

v_call: TRBV5-1
d_call: .
j_call: TRBJ2-1
cdr3_nt: TGCGCCAGCAGCTTGACCCCTCAACAGGGTCGGAATGAGCAGTTCTTC
cdr3_aa: CASSLTPQQGRNEQFF

v_call: TRBV5-1
d_call: .
j_call: TRBJ2-4
cdr3_nt: TGCGCCAGCAGCTTGGGTCAGAAACTAGCCAAAAACATTCAGTACTTC
cdr3_aa: CASSLGQKLAKNIQYF

v_call: TRBV6-1
d_call: TRBD1
j_call: TRBJ2-6
cdr3_nt: TGTGCCAGCCTAGGACAGGGGGCAGGGGCCAACGTCCTGACTTTC
cdr3_aa: CASLGQGAGANVLTF

v_call: TRBV5-4
d_call: TRBD2
j_call: TRBJ2-7
cdr3_nt: TGTGCCAGCAGCTTGGGATTACCGGGACTAGCGGGAAACGAGCAGTACTTC
cdr3_aa: CASSLGLPGLAGNEQYF

v_call: TRBV30
d_call: .
j_call: TRBJ2-2
cdr3_nt: TGTGCCTGGAGAGCAGGCCCCAACACCGGGGAGCTGTTTTTT
cdr3_aa: CAWRAGPNTGELFF

v_call: TRBV28
d_call: TRBD1
j_call: TRBJ2-7
cdr3_nt: TGTGCCAGCAGTTTCTTTCAGGGGGCCCGGGGCGAGCAGTACTTC
cdr3_aa: CASSFFQGARGEQYF

v_call: TRBV15
d_call: .
j_call: TRBJ2-7
cdr3_nt: TGTGCCACCAGCAGACTTCACGGCTACGAGCAGTACTTC
cdr3_aa: CATSRLHGYEQYF

v_call: TRBV6-5
d_call: .
j_call: TRBJ2-3
cdr3_nt: TGTGCCAGCAGTTACTCGGGGACTGTTAGAGATACGCAGTATTTT
cdr3_aa: CASSYSGTVRDTQYF

v_call: TRBV5-6
d_call: TRBD1
j_call: TRBJ1-1
cdr3_nt: TGTGCCAGCAGCTTGGCCAGGGGGCGGCGGGAGCAAGCTTTCTTT
cdr3_aa: CASSLARGRREQAFF

v_call: TRBV5-1
d_call: .
j_call: TRBJ2-7
cdr3_nt: TGCGCCAGCAGCCCGGGAAGGGGCGCCTCCTACGAGCAGTACTTC
cdr3_aa: CASSPGRGASYEQYF

v_call: TRBV29-1
d_call: .
j_call: TRBJ1-2
cdr3_nt: TGCAGCGTTGAAATGTTTTTCTGGGGGGACATCGGCTACACCTTC
cdr3_aa: CSVEMFFWGDIGYTF

v_call: TRBV5-1
d_call: TRBD1
j_call: TRBJ1-3
cdr3_nt: TGCGCCAGCAGCCCGGGACAGGCCACTGGAAACACCATATATTTT
cdr3_aa: CASSPGQATGNTIYF

v_call: TRBV28
d_call: .
j_call: TRBJ1-5
cdr3_nt: TGTGCCAGCAGTTTATTGATTCAGCCCCAGCATTTT
cdr3_aa: CASSLLIQPQHF

v_call: TRBV4-1
d_call: .
j_call: TRBJ2-3
cdr3_nt: TGCGCCAGCAGCCAAGAAACGGGAGAGGGCACAGATACGCAGTATTTT
cdr3_aa: CASSQETGEGTDTQYF

v_call: TRBV2
d_call: TRBD2
j_call: TRBJ2-4
cdr3_nt: TGTGCCAGCAGTGAAGATGTCGGCGGGAGTGGCAACTTC
cdr3_aa: CASSEDVGGSGNF

v_call: TRBV5-3
d_call: .
j_call: TRBJ2-3
cdr3_nt: TGTGCCAGAAGCGGCGGGACACTTAGCACAGATACGCAGTATTTT
cdr3_aa: CARSGGTLSTDTQYF

v_call: TRBV7-2
d_call: .
j_call: TRBJ2-1
cdr3_nt: TGTGCCAGCAGCCCGACGGGGTACAATGAGCAGTTCTTC
cdr3_aa: CASSPTGYNEQFF

v_call: TRBV28
d_call: .
j_call: TRBJ1-1
cdr3_nt: TGTGCCAGCAGTTTGGACAGGAACACTGAAGCTTTCTTT
cdr3_aa: CASSLDRNTEAFF

v_call: TRBV5-4
d_call: TRBD1
j_call: TRBJ2-2
cdr3_nt: TGTGCCAGCAGCTTGTCCCCGGGACAGGCCTTCACCAGGGAGCTGTTTTTT
cdr3_aa: CASSLSPGQAFTRELFF

v_call: TRBV14
d_call: .
j_call: TRBJ2-1
cdr3_nt: TGTGCCAGCAGCCAAGGTCCGGGATACAATGAGCAGTTCTTC
cdr3_aa: CASSQGPGYNEQFF

v_call: TRBV30
d_call: .
j_call: TRBJ2-7
cdr3_nt: TGTGCCTGCCGGGACTCGACCTACGAGCAGTACTTC
cdr3_aa: CACRDSTYEQYF

v_call: TRBV4-2
d_call: .
j_call: TRBJ1-3
cdr3_nt: TGTGCCAGCAGCCAAGATCGAATTGTGATATCTGGAAACACCATATATTTT
cdr3_aa: CASSQDRIVISGNTIYF

v_call: TRBV27
d_call: .
j_call: TRBJ1-4
cdr3_nt: TGTGCCAGCAGTTTATTCGGGACAACACTAAATGAAAAACTGTTTTTT
cdr3_aa: CASSLFGTTLNEKLFF

v_call: TRBV5-5
d_call: .
j_call: TRBJ1-4
cdr3_nt: TGTGCCAGCAGCTTGGAACCCAGGACTAATGAAAAACTGTTTTTT
cdr3_aa: CASSLEPRTNEKLFF

v_call: TRBV19
d_call: .
j_call: TRBJ1-3
cdr3_nt: TGTGCCAGTAGTCCAAGGCGGGGAACATACACCATATATTTT
cdr3_aa: CASSPRRGTYTIYF

v_call: TRBV6-4
d_call: .
j_call: TRBJ2-5
cdr3_nt: TGTGCCAGCAGTGACGGCCAAGAGACCCAGTACTTC
cdr3_aa: CASSDGQETQYF

v_call: TRBV10-1
d_call: .
j_call: TRBJ2-2
cdr3_nt: TGCGCCAGCAGTGGCGATAGTATCGGTGCCGGGGAGCTGTTTTTT
cdr3_aa: CASSGDSIGAGELFF

v_call: TRBV18
d_call: TRBD2
j_call: TRBJ2-5
cdr3_nt: TGTGCCAGCTCACCACCCGACGGACTAGCAGGGGAGACCCAGTACTTC
cdr3_aa: CASSPPDGLAGETQYF